Below are 18 T cell receptor beta chains sequenced from a single sample in a study of blood T cell repertoires in COVID-19. Assay: immunoSEQ multiplex PCR; the TCRdb copy retains only in-frame clones and omits some. The sample holds some 250,000 clones, around 86% seen once. The sequenced sample consisted of peripheral blood. The receptors derive from a woman aged 55-70 years with COVID-19, enrolled during active disease.

This chain links TRBV27 with TRBJ1-2; D gene unclear. The length of the CDR3 is 16 residues. Between the trimmed V and J ends, which lost 4 bases and 7 bases, there was a span of 22 bases. Germline CDR1 reads MNHEY; CDR2 reads SMNVEV (reference sequence). CDR3 region: CASSSWVGYGRIGYTF. DNA for the CDR3: TGTGCCAGCAGTTCCTGGGTGGGGTACGGGAGGATTGGCTACACCTTC.

V usage is TRBV7-2 and J usage is TRBJ2-1, with TRBD2 as a possible D gene (6 bases). The CDR3 runs 13 residues. Trimming took off 3 bases at V and 8 bases at J, with 11 bases between the two ends. Germline V gene lookup returns CDR1 SGHTA and CDR2 FQGNSA. The CDR3 spells CASSFGLLDEQFF. The CDR3 DNA sequence: TGTGCCAGCAGCTTCGGACTATTGGATGAGCAGTTCTTC. The whole variable domain, remainder taken from reference TRBV7-2 and TRBJ2-1, is GAGVSQSPSNKVTEKGKDVELRCDPISGHTALYWYRQSLGQGLEFLIYFQGNSAPDKSGLPSDRFSAERTGGSVSTLTIQRTQQEDSAVYLCASSFGLLDEQFFGPGTRLTVL.

V gene TRBV5-1 combines with J gene TRBJ1-5; 7 bases are shared with TRBD1. Germline CDR1 SGHRS, CDR2 YFSETQ. V gave up 4 bases and J gave up 2 bases; unmatched junction bases: 9. CDR3 length equals 16 residues. DNA for the CDR3: TGCGCCAGCAGCGAAGGGACAGCCGACCGCAATCAGCCCCAGCATTTT. Encoded protein: CASSEGTADRNQPQHF.

The chain uses TRBV6-5 and TRBJ1-6; maybe TRBD1 (5 bases). The V gene's germline CDR1 is MNHEY and CDR2 SVGAGI. Trimming removed 5 bases from V and 6 bases from J, with 8 bases in between. The CDR3 loop spans 13 amino acids. CDR3 loop: CASSRGTNSPLHF. CDR3 nucleotides: TGTGCCAGCAGTCGCGGGACTAATTCACCCCTCCACTTT.

For the CDR3, the DNA is TGTGCCAGCAGGGAGGGCCCCTCCTACAATGAGCAGTTCTTC. Its protein is CASREGPSYNEQFF. The chain has TRBV27 and TRBJ2-1, with D maybe TRBD2 (6 bases). The V gene's germline CDR1 is MNHEY and CDR2 SMNVEV (reference sequence). This CDR3 contains 14 residues. The V end lost 6 bases, the J end lost 0 bases, and 9 bases lay between the germline ends.

J is TRBJ1-4 and V is TRBV18; perhaps TRBD1 as D (5 bases). CDR1 KGHSH and CDR2 LQKENI come from the germline V gene. This CDR3 has 13 residues. V was cut by 4 bases and J by 7 bases, with 10 bases left in between. In DNA form, the CDR3 reads TGTGCCAGCTCACGGGGCAAGGGTGAAAAACTGTTTTTT. As protein: CASSRGKGEKLFF.

The chain employs TRBV7-7 and TRBJ2-3, with 14 nucleotides matching TRBD2. This CDR3 spans 15 amino acids. Germline loops: CDR1 SSHAT, CDR2 FNYEAQ (reference sequence). The J segment lost 4 bases and the V segment lost 5 bases, leaving 2 bases of the junction unmatched. The CDR3 DNA reads as TGTGCCAGCAGCCGGGGACTAGCGGGAGCAGATACGCAGTATTTT. Its translation is CASSRGLAGADTQYF. Supplemented by reference TRBV7-7 and TRBJ2-3, the full variable domain reads GAGVSQSPRYKVTKRGQDVTLRCDPISSHATLYWYQQALGQGPEFLTYFNYEAQPDKSGLPSDRFSAERPEGSISTLTIQRTEQRDSAMYRCASSRGLAGADTQYFGPGTRLTVL.

The rearrangement uses TRBV29-1 and TRBJ1-2; TRBD1 might be the D (6 bases). The V and J ends lost 4 bases and 5 bases respectively, with 11 bases between them. The CDR3 totals 12 residues. CDR1 is SQVTM, CDR2 ANQGSEA, per germline. Here the CDR3 DNA reads TGCAGCGTTGGGGGGCTACGATATGGCTACACCTTC. Translating gives CSVGGLRYGYTF.

This clone was counted a single time. The V gene is TRBV2, the J gene TRBJ1-2, with D perhaps matching TRBD1 (5 bases). Trimming left V 4 bases short and J 5 bases short, with 8 bases between. The CDR3 is 12 amino acids. CDR1 SNHLY and CDR2 FYNNEI come from the germline V gene. The CDR3: CASSVRVYGYTF. CDR3 bases: TGTGCCAGCAGTGTCAGGGTATATGGCTACACCTTC.

V is TRBV6-2 or TRBV6-3 and J is TRBJ2-2; TRBD2 matches 11 bases. The CDR3 totals 17 residues. V was clipped by 0 bases and J by 4 bases; unmatched bases: 4. Germline loops: CDR1 MNHEY, CDR2 SVGEGT. Written as DNA, the CDR3 is TGTGCCAGCAGTTACTCGAGTAGCGGGAGGGTCACCGGGGAGCTGTTTTTT. Translation gives CASSYSSSGRVTGELFF.

The chain is built from TRBV19 and TRBJ2-2; D is undetermined. Germline values: CDR1 LNHDA, CDR2 SQIVND (reference sequence). The CDR3 covers 16 residues. V gave up 3 bases and J gave up 4 bases, with 15 bases separating them. CDR3 in amino acids: CASSIVSVRGTGELFF. For the CDR3, the DNA is TGTGCCAGTAGTATTGTGAGCGTTCGCGGCACCGGGGAGCTGTTTTTT.

This rearrangement joins TRBV24-1 to TRBJ1-2; D may be TRBD1 (6 bases). The CDR3 totals 14 residues. Trimming removed 4 bases at V and 5 bases at J, with 13 bases between. CDR1 is KGHDR and CDR2 is SFDVKD in the germline V gene. The CDR3 loop is CATSESGTRYGYTF. In DNA, the CDR3 is TGTGCCACCAGTGAGAGTGGGACAAGATATGGCTACACCTTC.

The chain carries TRBV14 and TRBJ1-2; D may be TRBD1 (6 bases). V was pared by 0 bases and J by 7 bases, with 21 bases between. CDR1 and CDR2 (germline): SGHDN, FVKESK. The CDR3 totals 17 residues. For the CDR3, the DNA is TGTGCCAGCAGCCAAGAGCGAGGGGGTTACGGCTTTGGTGGCTACACCTTC. Protein sequence: CASSQERGGYGFGGYTF.

This clone was observed a single time. The chain has TRBV20-1 and TRBJ2-2; D unresolved. Looked up from germline, CDR1 is DFQATT and CDR2 is SNEGSKA (reference sequence). CDR3 length: 11 residues. V gave up 4 bases and J gave up 7 bases, with 7 bases separating them. The CDR3 reads CSAKSLGELFF. The CDR3 DNA follows: TGCAGTGCTAAAAGCCTCGGGGAGCTGTTTTTT.

The chain has TRBV7-3 and TRBJ2-1; 16 nucleotides line up with TRBD2. The trim removed 5 bases at V and 2 bases at J, leaving 6 bases unmatched. The germline V gene encodes CDR1 SGHTA and CDR2 FQGTGA. This CDR3 has 18 amino acids. This CDR3 is CASSPGLAGGFTYNEQFF. The CDR3 coding sequence is TGTGCCAGCAGCCCGGGACTAGCGGGAGGGTTTACCTACAATGAGCAGTTCTTC.

V and J are TRBV5-1 and TRBJ1-4; perhaps TRBD1 as D (6 bases). Looked up from germline, CDR1 is SGHRS and CDR2 is YFSETQ. The ends were cut back, 5 bases at V and 7 bases at J, with 18 bases in the middle. The CDR3 is 15 amino acids. CDR3 protein: CASSSSPTGAEKLFF. DNA for the CDR3: TGCGCCAGCAGTTCGAGTCCGACAGGCGCTGAAAAACTGTTTTTT.

The gene calls are TRBV10-3 and TRBJ1-5, with D unresolved. The CDR3 is 17 amino acids. Trimming pared 0 bases from V and 1 base from J, leaving 13 bases between. Germline CDR1 and CDR2: ENHRY and SYGVKD. The DNA of the CDR3 is TGTGCCATCAGTGAGTCGAGTAGCGGGAGAAGCAATCAGCCCCAGCATTTT. It codes for CAISESSSGRSNQPQHF.

Only one count was recorded for this clone. This sequence joins TRBV19 and TRBJ2-3, with 7 bases that match TRBD2. From germline, CDR1 is LNHDA and CDR2 SQIVND (reference sequence). V lost 11 bases to trimming and J lost 2 bases; unmatched junction nucleotides: 10. The CDR3 is 14 amino acids. In DNA form, the CDR3 reads TGTGCCGTCGGCGGGGGACTGTACACAGATACGCAGTATTTT. As protein: CAVGGGLYTDTQYF.